Presented here are 15 T cell receptor beta chains from one specimen sequenced in a study of T cell responses to AZD1222 COVID-19 vaccine. Here immunoSEQ multiplex PCR was the method, and the copy in TCRdb shows in-frame clones only, minus some. The sample lists roughly 90,000 clones, approximately 90% seen once, with about 2.4% in the top ten. Source: peripheral blood, taken 28 days after the second AZD1222 dose. The receptors here all came from an adult who received the AZD1222 COVID-19 vaccine.

The chain uses TRBV2 and TRBJ1-4; no clear D gene. The V gene's germline CDR1 is SNHLY and CDR2 FYNNEI. Trimming cost V 4 bases and J 0 bases, with 6 bases left between them. There are 14 residues in the CDR3. The CDR3 loop reads CASSGVTTNEKLFF. Written as DNA, the CDR3 is TGTGCCAGCAGTGGAGTCACAACTAATGAAAAACTGTTTTTT. Based on the CDR3 plus reference TRBV2 and TRBJ1-4, the full variable domain is EPEVTQTPSHQVTQMGQEVILRCVPISNHLYFYWYRQILGQKVEFLVSFYNNEISEKSEIFDDQFSVERPDGSNFTLKIRSTKLEDSAMYFCASSGVTTNEKLFFGSGTQLSVL.

The V call is TRBV15, the J call TRBJ2-3; D tentatively fits TRBD1 or TRBD2 (5 bases each). The CDR3 length is 14 residues. V lost 0 bases and J lost 5, with 9 bases in between. Germline V gene sequence: CDR1 LNHNV, CDR2 YYDKDF (reference sequence). The CDR3 sequence: CATSRDVGVDTQYF. Written as DNA, the CDR3 is TGTGCCACCAGCAGAGATGTGGGGGTAGATACGCAGTATTTT.

In this sample, this clone turned up once. The chain employs TRBV30 and TRBJ1-3, with D unclear. Germline V gene sequence: CDR1 GTSNPN, CDR2 SVGIG (reference sequence). V lost 5 bases to trimming and J lost 5 bases, with 19 bases between them. CDR3 length: 15 amino acids. CDR3 residues: CAWLEAPYGRNTIYF. The CDR3 region has the DNA TGTGCCTGGCTTGAGGCACCCTATGGCCGAAACACCATATATTTT.

The chain joins TRBV18 to TRBJ2-1; TRBD2 is a possible D gene (5 bases). V gave up 4 bases and J gave up 0 bases, with 10 bases separating them. Germline lookup yields CDR1 KGHSH and CDR2 LQKENI. The CDR3 extends over 15 amino acids. The CDR3, as DNA: TGTGCCAGCTCACTGAGCCGGGACTCCTACAATGAGCAGTTCTTC. Translation: CASSLSRDSYNEQFF.

In this sample, this clone turned up a few times. The chain employs TRBV6-2 or TRBV6-3 and TRBJ2-6; TRBD1 matches 8 bases. Trimming at V came to 4 bases and at J to 0 bases, leaving 2 bases not matched to a gene. Germline assignment: CDR1 MNHEY and CDR2 SVGEGT. This CDR3 region has 16 residues. The CDR3, as DNA: TGTGCCAGCAGTTCCACAGGGGGCTCTGGGGCCAACGTCCTGACTTTC. It is translated as CASSSTGGSGANVLTF.

J is TRBJ2-5 and V is TRBV6-5; D is perhaps TRBD1 or TRBD2 (5 bases each). CDR3 length: 16 amino acids. Germline CDR1 MNHEY, CDR2 SVGAGI. Trimming stripped 2 bases from V and 2 bases from J, with 15 bases between. CDR3 nucleotides: TGTGCCAGCAGTTACACCCTCGGGGACGGGCAAGAGACCCAGTACTTC. This translates into CASSYTLGDGQETQYF.

This clone has a single count. V gene TRBV9 combines with J gene TRBJ2-7; weak D call: TRBD2 (7 bases). Trimming cost V 2 bases and J 3 bases, with 15 bases left between them. Germline V gene lookup returns CDR1 SGDLS and CDR2 YYNGEE. The CDR3 consists of 15 residues. The DNA for the CDR3 is TGTGCCAGCAGCGTGGGGGGGGCTGAGGACTACGAGCAGTACTTC. Translated: CASSVGGAEDYEQYF.

The J gene is TRBJ2-5, the V gene TRBV5-6, with D unresolved. The CDR3 extends over 14 amino acids. CDR1 and CDR2 (germline): SGHDT, YYEEEE. V was cut by 5 bases and J by 3 bases, with 14 bases left in between. CDR3 sequence: CASSPGPHEETQYF. CDR3 sequence (DNA): TGTGCCAGCAGTCCCGGGCCACATGAAGAGACCCAGTACTTC.

This chain uses TRBV19 with TRBJ1-2; unclear D gene. The CDR3 has 13 residues. CDR1 and CDR2 from the germline V gene are LNHDA and SQIVND (reference sequence). Trimming left V 7 bases short and J 4 bases short, with 13 bases between. The DNA of the CDR3 is TGTGCCAGTAAAATGGTGGATACCTATGGCTACACCTTC. It translates to CASKMVDTYGYTF.

The chain combines TRBV30 with TRBJ2-7; D is perhaps TRBD2 (6 bases). The CDR3 sequence is 12 residues long. Per the germline V gene, CDR1 is GTSNPN and CDR2 is SVGIG (reference sequence). The V gene lost 2 bases and the J gene lost 6 bases, with 11 bases spanning the gap. The CDR3 loop reads CAWSLLAPEQYF. As DNA, the CDR3 is TGTGCCTGGAGTCTACTAGCTCCCGAGCAGTACTTC.

The chain employs TRBV11-2 and TRBJ2-3, with D maybe TRBD2 (5 bases). Germline CDR1 is SGHAT and CDR2 is FQNNGV. This CDR3 is 18 amino acids long. Trimming left V 4 bases short and J 3 bases short, with 23 bases between. CDR3 sequence: CASSSYLPGRAVTDTQYF. The CDR3 DNA reads as TGTGCCAGCAGCTCCTATCTCCCTGGACGAGCGGTGACAGATACGCAGTATTTT.

The chain recombines TRBV3-1 (or the pseudogene TRBV3-2) with TRBJ2-5; TRBD2 matches 9 bases. After removal of 0 bases from V and 5 bases from J, the junction contained 7 bases not matched to a gene. The CDR3 is 16 residues long. From germline, CDR1 is LGHDT and CDR2 YNNKEL (reference sequence). CDR3 nucleotides: TGTGCCAGCAGCCAAGAGCCCAGCGGGGGGTGGGAGACCCAGTACTTC. Translation gives CASSQEPSGGWETQYF.

CDR3 sequence (DNA): TGTGCCAGCAGCTCTGCTCCGGGACAGCACAAAGAAAAACTGTTTTTT. Translating gives CASSSAPGQHKEKLFF. The chain joins TRBV7-9 to TRBJ1-4, with 7 nucleotides matching TRBD1. The CDR3 loop spans 16 amino acids. The germline V gene encodes CDR1 SEHNR and CDR2 FQNEAQ (reference sequence). J gave up 8 bases and V 4 bases, and 13 bases lay outside the gene matches.

The chain is built from TRBV28 and TRBJ2-7; no reliable D call. The CDR3 has 13 residues. CDR1 and CDR2 (germline): MDHEN, SYDVKM. Deletions cut 6 bases from V and 4 bases from J, with 13 bases between. CDR3 DNA sequence: TGTGCCAGCAGGACATGGGTTAGTTACGAGCAGTACTTC. Amino acids: CASRTWVSYEQYF. The full variable domain, in which reference TRBV28 and TRBJ2-7 provide the parts outside the CDR3, is DVKVTQSSRYLVKRTGEKVFLECVQDMDHENMFWYRQDPGLGLRLIYFSYDVKMKEKGDIPEGYSVSREKKERFSLILESASTNQTSMYLCASRTWVSYEQYFGPGTRLTVT.

This clone was seen a few times. The V and J genes are TRBV4-2 and TRBJ1-4, with 10 bases fitting TRBD1. Germline assignment: CDR1 LGHNA and CDR2 YNFKEQ. The CDR3 runs to 16 residues. V lost 1 base, J lost 5 bases, and 4 bases stayed unmatched. The CDR3: CASSQVPGQGNEKLFF. The CDR3 nucleotides are TGTGCCAGCAGCCAAGTCCCGGGACAGGGGAATGAAAAACTGTTTTTT.